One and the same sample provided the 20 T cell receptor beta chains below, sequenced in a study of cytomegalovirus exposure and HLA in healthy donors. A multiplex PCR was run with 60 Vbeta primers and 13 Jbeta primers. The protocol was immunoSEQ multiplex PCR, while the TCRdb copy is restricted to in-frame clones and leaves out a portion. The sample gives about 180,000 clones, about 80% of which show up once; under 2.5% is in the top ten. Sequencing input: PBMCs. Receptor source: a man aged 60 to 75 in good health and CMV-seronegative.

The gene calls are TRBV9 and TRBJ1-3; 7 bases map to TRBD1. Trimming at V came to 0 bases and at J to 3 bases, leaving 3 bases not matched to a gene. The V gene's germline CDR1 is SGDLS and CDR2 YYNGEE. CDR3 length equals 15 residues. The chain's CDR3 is CASSVGQGIGNTIYF. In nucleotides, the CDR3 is TGTGCCAGCAGCGTAGGACAGGGAATTGGAAACACCATATATTTT.

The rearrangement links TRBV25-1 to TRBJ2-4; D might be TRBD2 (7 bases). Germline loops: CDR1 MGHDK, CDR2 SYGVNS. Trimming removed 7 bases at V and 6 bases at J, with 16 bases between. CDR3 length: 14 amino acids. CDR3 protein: CASNKGGRGNIQYF. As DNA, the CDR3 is TGTGCCAGCAACAAAGGGGGGAGGGGAAACATTCAGTACTTC.

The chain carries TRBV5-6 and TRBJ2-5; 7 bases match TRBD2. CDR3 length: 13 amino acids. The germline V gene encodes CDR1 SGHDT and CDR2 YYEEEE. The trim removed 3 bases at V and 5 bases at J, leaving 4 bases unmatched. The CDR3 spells CASSSRLAETQYF. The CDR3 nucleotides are TGTGCCAGCAGCTCGAGACTAGCTGAGACCCAGTACTTC.

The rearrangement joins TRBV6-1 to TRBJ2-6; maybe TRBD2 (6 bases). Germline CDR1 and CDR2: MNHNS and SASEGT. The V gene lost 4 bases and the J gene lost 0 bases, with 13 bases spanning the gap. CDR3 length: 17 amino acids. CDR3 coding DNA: TGTGCCAGCAGTGGCCACGGGGGAGCCTCTGGGGCCAACGTCCTGACTTTC. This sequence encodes CASSGHGGASGANVLTF.

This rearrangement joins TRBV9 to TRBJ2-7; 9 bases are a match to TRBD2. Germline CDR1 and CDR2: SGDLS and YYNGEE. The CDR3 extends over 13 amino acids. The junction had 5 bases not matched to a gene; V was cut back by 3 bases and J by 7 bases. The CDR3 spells CASSAALAGEQYF. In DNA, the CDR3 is TGTGCCAGCAGCGCCGCCCTAGCGGGAGAGCAGTACTTC.

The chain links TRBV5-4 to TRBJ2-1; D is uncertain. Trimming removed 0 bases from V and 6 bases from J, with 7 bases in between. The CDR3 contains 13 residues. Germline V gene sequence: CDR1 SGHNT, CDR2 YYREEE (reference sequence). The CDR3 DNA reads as TGTGCCAGCAGCTTGGGAGCCCGCAATGAGCAGTTCTTC. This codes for CASSLGARNEQFF.

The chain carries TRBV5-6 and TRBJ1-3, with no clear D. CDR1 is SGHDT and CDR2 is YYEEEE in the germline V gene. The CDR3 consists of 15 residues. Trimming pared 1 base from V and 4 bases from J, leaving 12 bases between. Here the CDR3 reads CASSLFDVGGNTIYF. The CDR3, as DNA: TGTGCCAGCAGCTTGTTTGACGTGGGCGGAAACACCATATATTTT.

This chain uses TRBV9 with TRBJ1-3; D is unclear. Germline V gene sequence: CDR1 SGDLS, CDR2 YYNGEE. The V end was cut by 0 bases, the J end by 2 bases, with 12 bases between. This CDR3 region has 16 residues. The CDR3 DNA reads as TGTGCCAGCAGCGTAGATCCACGGGGTCCTGGAAACACCATATATTTT. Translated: CASSVDPRGPGNTIYF.

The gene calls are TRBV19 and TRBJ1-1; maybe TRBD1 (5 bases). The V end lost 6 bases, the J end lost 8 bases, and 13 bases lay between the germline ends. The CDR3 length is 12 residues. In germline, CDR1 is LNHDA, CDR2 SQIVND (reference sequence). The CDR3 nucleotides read TGTGCCAGTAGCTTACTTACAGGAGAAGCTTTCTTT. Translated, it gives CASSLLTGEAFF.

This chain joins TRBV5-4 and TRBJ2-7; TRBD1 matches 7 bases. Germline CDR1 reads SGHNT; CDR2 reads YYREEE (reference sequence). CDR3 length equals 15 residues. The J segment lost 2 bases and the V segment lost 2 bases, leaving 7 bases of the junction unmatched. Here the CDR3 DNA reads TGTGCCAGCAGCTTATCTCGGCAGGGGGCCTACGAGCAGTACTTC. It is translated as CASSLSRQGAYEQYF.

CDR3 nucleotides: TGTGCCAGCAGCCTGACAGGGGCCGCGGGGATGGTGTCTGAGCAGTTCTTC. Amino acid sequence: CASSLTGAAGMVSEQFF. J is TRBJ2-1 and V is TRBV28; 8 bases line up with TRBD1. V was clipped by 6 bases and J by 9 bases; unmatched bases: 19. The CDR3 has 17 amino acids. Germline values: CDR1 MDHEN, CDR2 SYDVKM.

CDR3 protein: CASSQGRGTQETQYF. The CDR3 bases are TGCGCCAGCAGCCAAGGGCGGGGGACCCAAGAGACCCAGTACTTC. This sequence joins TRBV4-1 and TRBJ2-5; 7 nucleotides match TRBD2. The CDR3 contains 15 residues. From germline, CDR1 is MGHRA and CDR2 YSYEKL. Losses at the gene ends were 1 base for V and 1 base for J; bases not matched to a gene: 3.

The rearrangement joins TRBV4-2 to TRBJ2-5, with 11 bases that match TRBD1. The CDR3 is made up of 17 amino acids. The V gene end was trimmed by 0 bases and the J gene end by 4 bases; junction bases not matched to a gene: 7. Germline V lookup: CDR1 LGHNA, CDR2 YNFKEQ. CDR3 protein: CASSQDRGGTGGETQYF. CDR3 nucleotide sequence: TGTGCCAGCAGCCAAGATAGGGGGGGGACAGGGGGAGAGACCCAGTACTTC.

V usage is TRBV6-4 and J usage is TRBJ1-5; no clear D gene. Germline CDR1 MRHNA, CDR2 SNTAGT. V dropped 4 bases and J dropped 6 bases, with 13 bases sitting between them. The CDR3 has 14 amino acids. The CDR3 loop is CASSATGGSQPQHF. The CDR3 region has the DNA TGTGCCAGCAGTGCCACGGGAGGGAGTCAGCCCCAGCATTTT.

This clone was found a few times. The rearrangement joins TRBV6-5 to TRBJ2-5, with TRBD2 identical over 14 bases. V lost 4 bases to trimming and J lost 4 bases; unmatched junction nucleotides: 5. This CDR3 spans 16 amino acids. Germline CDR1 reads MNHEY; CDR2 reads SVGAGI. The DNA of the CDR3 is TGTGCCAGCAGTTTGATGGGACTAGCGGGGGCAGAGACCCAGTACTTC. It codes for CASSLMGLAGAETQYF.

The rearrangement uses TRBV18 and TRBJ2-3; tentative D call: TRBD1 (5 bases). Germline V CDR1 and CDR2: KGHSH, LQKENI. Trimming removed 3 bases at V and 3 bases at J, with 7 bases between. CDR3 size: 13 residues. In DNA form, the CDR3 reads TGTGCCAGCTCACCCAGACAGACAGATACGCAGTATTTT. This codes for CASSPRQTDTQYF.

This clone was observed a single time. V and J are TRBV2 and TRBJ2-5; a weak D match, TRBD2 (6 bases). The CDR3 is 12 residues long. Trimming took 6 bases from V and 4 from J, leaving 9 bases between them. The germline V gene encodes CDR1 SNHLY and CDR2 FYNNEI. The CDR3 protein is CASRRLVETQYF. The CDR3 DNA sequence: TGTGCCAGCAGAAGACTAGTAGAGACCCAGTACTTC. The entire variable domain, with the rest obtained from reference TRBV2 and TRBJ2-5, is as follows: EPEVTQTPSHQVTQMGQEVILRCVPISNHLYFYWYRQILGQKVEFLVSFYNNEISEKSEIFDDQFSVERPDGSNFTLKIRSTKLEDSAMYFCASRRLVETQYFGPGTRLLVL.

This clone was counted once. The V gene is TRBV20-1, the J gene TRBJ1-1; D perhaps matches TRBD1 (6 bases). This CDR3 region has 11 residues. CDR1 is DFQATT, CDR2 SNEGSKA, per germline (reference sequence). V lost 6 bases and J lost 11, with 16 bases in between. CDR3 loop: CSANPQGQAFF. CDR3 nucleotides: TGCAGTGCCAACCCACAGGGTCAGGCTTTCTTT.

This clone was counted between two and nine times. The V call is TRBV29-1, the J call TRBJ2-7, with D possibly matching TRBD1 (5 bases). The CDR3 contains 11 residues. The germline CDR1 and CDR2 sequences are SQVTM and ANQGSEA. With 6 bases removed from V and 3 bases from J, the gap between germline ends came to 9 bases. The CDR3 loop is CSVDSVYEQYF. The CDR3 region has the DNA TGCAGCGTCGACAGTGTCTACGAGCAGTACTTC.

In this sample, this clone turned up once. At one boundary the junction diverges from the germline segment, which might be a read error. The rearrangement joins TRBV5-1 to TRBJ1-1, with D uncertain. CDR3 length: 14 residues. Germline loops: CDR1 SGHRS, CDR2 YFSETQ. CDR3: CANSLSTANTEAFF. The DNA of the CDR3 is TGCGCCAACAGCTTGAGTACAGCGAACACTGAAGCTTTCTTT.